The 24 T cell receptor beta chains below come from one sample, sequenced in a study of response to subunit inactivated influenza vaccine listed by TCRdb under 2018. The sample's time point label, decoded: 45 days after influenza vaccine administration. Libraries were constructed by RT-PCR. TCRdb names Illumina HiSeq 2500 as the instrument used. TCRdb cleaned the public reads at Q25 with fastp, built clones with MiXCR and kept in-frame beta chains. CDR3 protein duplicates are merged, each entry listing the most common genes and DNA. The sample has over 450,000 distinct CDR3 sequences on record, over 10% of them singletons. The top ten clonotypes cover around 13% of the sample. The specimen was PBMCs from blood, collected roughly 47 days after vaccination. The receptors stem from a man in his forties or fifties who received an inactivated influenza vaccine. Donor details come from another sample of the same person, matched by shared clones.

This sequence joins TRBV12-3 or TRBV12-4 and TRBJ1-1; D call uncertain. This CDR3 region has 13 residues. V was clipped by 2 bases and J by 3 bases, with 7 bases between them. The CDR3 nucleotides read TGTGCCAGCAGTTTACTTGTGGACACTGAAGCTTTCTTT. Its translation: CASSLLVDTEAFF.

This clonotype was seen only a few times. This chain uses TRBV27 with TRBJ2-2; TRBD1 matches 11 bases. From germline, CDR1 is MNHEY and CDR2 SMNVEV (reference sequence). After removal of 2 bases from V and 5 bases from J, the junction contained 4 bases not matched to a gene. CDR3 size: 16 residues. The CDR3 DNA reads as TGTGCCAGCAGTTTAGTAGGGACAGGGGGAACCGGGGAGCTGTTTTTT. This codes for CASSLVGTGGTGELFF.

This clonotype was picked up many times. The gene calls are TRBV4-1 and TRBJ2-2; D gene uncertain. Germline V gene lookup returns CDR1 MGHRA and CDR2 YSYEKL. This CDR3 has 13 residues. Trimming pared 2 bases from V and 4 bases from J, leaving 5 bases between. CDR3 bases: TGCGCCAGCAGCCAATTTGGCACCGGGGAGCTGTTTTTT. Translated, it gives CASSQFGTGELFF.

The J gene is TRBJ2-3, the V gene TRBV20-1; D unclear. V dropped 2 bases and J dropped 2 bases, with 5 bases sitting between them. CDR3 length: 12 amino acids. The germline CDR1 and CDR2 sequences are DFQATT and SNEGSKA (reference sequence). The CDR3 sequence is CSARNFTDTQYF. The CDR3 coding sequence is TGCAGTGCTAGAAACTTCACAGATACGCAGTATTTT.

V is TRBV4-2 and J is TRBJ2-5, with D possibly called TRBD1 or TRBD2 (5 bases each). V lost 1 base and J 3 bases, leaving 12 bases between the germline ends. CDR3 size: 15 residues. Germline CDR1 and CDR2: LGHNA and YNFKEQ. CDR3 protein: CASSQAHGTKETQYF. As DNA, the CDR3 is TGTGCCAGCAGCCAAGCGCACGGGACCAAAGAGACCCAGTACTTC.

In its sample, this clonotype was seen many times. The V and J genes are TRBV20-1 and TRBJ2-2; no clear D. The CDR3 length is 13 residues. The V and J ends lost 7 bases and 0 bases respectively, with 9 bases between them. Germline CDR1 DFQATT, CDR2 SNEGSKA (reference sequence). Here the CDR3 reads CSGFESNTGELFF. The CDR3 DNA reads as TGCAGTGGGTTCGAATCGAACACCGGGGAGCTGTTTTTT.

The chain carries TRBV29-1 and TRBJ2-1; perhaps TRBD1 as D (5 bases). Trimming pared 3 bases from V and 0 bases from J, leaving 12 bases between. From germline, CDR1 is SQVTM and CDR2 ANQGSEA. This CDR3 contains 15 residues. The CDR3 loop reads CSVDLTASSYNEQFF. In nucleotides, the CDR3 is TGCAGCGTTGATCTGACAGCCAGCTCCTACAATGAGCAGTTCTTC.

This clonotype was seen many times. The CDR3 DNA sequence: TGTGCCAGCAGCCAAGCGGGAGGGCCCACAGATACGCAGTATTTT. This codes for CASSQAGGPTDTQYF. This sequence joins TRBV11-2 and TRBJ2-3; 10 nucleotides agree with TRBD2. The CDR3 has 15 amino acids. Germline V gene sequence: CDR1 SGHAT, CDR2 FQNNGV. The V gene end was trimmed by 5 bases and the J gene end by 2 bases; junction bases not matched to a gene: 4.

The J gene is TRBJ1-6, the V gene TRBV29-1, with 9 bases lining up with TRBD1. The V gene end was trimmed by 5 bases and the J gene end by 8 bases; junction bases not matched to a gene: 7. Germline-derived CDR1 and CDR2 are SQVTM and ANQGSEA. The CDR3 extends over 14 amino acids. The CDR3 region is CSVRGQGSDSPLHF. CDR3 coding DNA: TGCAGCGTTCGGGGACAGGGCTCGGATTCACCCCTCCACTTT.

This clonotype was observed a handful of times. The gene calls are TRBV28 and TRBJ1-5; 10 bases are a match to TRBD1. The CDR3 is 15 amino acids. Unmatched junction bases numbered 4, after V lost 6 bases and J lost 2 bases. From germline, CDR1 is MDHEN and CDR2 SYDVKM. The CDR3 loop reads CASRGQGVRNQPQHF. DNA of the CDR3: TGTGCCAGCAGAGGACAGGGGGTTCGCAATCAGCCCCAGCATTTT.

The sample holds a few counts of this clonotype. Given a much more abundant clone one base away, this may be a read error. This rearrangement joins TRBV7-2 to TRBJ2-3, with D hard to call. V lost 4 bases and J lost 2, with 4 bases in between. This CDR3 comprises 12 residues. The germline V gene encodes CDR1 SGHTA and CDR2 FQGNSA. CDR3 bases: TGTGCCAGCAGCTGGGACACAGATACGCAGTATTTT. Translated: CASSWDTDTQYF.

Here the CDR3 DNA reads TGCAGCGTTAGTACGTCTCTGGGACAGGGTAAGCCCCAGCATTTT. It is translated as CSVSTSLGQGKPQHF. This sequence joins TRBV29-1 and TRBJ1-5; 9 nucleotides match TRBD1. The V gene end was trimmed by 5 bases and the J gene end by 8 bases; junction bases not matched to a gene: 13. This CDR3 comprises 15 residues. CDR1 SQVTM and CDR2 ANQGSEA come from the germline V gene.

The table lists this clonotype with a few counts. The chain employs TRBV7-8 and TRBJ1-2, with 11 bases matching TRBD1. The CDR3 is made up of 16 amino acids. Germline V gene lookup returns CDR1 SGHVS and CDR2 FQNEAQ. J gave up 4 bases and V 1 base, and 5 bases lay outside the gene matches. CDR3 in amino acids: CASSLVGGQGVYGYTF. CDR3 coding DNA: TGTGCCAGCAGCTTAGTAGGGGGACAGGGGGTCTATGGCTACACCTTC.

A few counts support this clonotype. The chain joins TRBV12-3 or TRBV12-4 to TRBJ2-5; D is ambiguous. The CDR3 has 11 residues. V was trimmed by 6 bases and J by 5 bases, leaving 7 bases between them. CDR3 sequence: CASRLSETQYF. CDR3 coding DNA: TGTGCCAGCAGGCTTAGTGAGACCCAGTACTTC.

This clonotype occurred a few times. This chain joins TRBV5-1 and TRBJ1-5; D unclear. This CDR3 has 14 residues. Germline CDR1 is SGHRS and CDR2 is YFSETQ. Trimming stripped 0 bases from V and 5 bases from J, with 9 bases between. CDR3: CASSLGASDQPQHF. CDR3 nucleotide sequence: TGCGCCAGCAGCTTGGGGGCGAGTGATCAGCCCCAGCATTTT.

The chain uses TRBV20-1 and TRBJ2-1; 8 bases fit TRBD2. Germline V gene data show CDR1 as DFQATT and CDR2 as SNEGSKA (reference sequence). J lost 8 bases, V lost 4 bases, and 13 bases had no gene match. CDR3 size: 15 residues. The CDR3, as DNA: TGCAGTGCTACTAAAACTAGCGGAGGGGTAGATGAGCAGTTCTTC. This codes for CSATKTSGGVDEQFF.

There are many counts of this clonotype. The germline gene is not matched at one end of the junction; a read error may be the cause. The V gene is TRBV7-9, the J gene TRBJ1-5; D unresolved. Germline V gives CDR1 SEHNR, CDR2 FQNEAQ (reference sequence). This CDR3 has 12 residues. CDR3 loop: CASSLAGQPQHF. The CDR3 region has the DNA TGTGCCAGCAGTTTAGCGGGTCAGCCCCAGCATTTT.

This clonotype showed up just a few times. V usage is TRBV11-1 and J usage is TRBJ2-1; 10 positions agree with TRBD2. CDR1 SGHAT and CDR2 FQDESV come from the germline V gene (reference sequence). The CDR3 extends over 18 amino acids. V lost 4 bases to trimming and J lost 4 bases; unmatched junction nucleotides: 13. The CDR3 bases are TGTGCCAGCAGCTCCTTCGCAACTCTAGCGGGAGTTTACAATGAGCAGTTCTTC. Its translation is CASSSFATLAGVYNEQFF.

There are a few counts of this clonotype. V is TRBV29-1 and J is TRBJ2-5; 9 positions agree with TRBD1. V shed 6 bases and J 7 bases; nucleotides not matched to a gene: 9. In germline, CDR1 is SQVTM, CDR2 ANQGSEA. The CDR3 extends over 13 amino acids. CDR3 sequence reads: CSVEDRGKGTQYF. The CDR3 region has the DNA TGCAGCGTAGAGGACAGGGGAAAAGGGACCCAGTACTTC.

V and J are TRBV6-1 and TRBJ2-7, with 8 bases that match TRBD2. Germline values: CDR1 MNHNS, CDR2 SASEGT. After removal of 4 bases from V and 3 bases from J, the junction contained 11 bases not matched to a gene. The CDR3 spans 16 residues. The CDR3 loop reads CASSAHLSGKGYEQYF. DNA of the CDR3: TGTGCCAGCAGTGCCCACCTTAGCGGGAAGGGCTACGAGCAGTACTTC.

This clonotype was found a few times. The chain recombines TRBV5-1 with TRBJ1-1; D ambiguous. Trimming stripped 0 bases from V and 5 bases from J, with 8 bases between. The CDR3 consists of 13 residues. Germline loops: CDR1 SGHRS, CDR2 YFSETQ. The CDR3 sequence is CASSLETVTEAFF. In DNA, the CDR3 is TGCGCCAGCAGCTTGGAAACAGTTACTGAAGCTTTCTTT. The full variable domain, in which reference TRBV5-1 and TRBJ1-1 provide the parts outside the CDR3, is KAGVTQTPRYLIKTRGQQVTLSCSPISGHRSVSWYQQTPGQGLQFLFEYFSETQRNKGNFPGRFSGRQFSNSRSEMNVSTLELGDSALYLCASSLETVTEAFFGQGTRLTVV.

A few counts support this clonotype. The DNA for the CDR3 is TGCAGCGTTGTTAAGCGGGCGGGGAACACTGAAGCTTTCTTT. Its translation is CSVVKRAGNTEAFF. This chain uses TRBV29-1 with TRBJ1-1; D is unresolved. V was trimmed by 4 bases and J by 1 base, leaving 13 bases between them. The CDR3 loop spans 14 amino acids. CDR1 SQVTM and CDR2 ANQGSEA come from the germline V gene.

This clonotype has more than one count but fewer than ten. CDR3 loop: CASSPGQHGGASIYEQYF. The CDR3 DNA sequence: TGTGCCAGCAGCCCCGGGCAGCATGGGGGCGCAAGTATTTACGAGCAGTACTTC. This chain uses TRBV9 with TRBJ2-7; D may be TRBD1 (6 bases). V lost 4 bases to trimming and J lost 4 bases, with 27 bases between them. Per the germline V gene, CDR1 is SGDLS and CDR2 is YYNGEE. The CDR3 totals 18 residues.

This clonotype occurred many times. The CDR3 DNA reads TGTGCCAGCAGCCCCCTGGCCTTGGGCGAAAAACTGTTTTTT. It translates to CASSPLALGEKLFF. The J gene is TRBJ1-4, the V gene TRBV7-2; unclear D gene. The ends were cut back, 5 bases at V and 8 bases at J, with 15 bases in the middle. This CDR3 region has 14 residues. Per germline, CDR1 SGHTA and CDR2 FQGNSA. The full variable domain, completed using reference TRBV7-2 and TRBJ1-4, is GAGVSQSPSNKVTEKGKDVELRCDPISGHTALYWYRQSLGQGLEFLIYFQGNSAPDKSGLPSDRFSAERTGGSVSTLTIQRTQQEDSAVYLCASSPLALGEKLFFGSGTQLSVL.